This T cell receptor (beta chain) was sequenced in a study of T-cell reconstitution after alpha-beta-depleted transplantation in children. The V gene lost 3 bases and the J gene lost 2 bases, with 14 bases spanning the gap. The length of the CDR3 is 15 residues. This sample's TCRbeta library carried unique molecular identifier barcodes. A single record per CDR3 protein comes from TCRdb applying MiXCR to the PCR reads. The sample shows 700,000 to 950,000 distinct CDR3 sequences, under 20% of them seen only once. This clonotype came up a few times. The sequence was collected from a male patient younger than 18 who had a stem cell transplant for acute lymphoblastic leukemia, so the T cells may come from the graft donor. This specimen consisted of PBMCs, mostly from graft donor cells, obtained 360 days after TCRalphabeta/CD19-depleted stem cell transplant. The rearrangement links TRBV12-3 or TRBV12-4 to TRBJ2-7; D unclear. The CDR3 protein is CASSFEFMAAYEQYF. CDR3 DNA: TGTGCCAGCAGTTTTGAGTTTATGGCTGCCTACGAGCAGTACTTC.